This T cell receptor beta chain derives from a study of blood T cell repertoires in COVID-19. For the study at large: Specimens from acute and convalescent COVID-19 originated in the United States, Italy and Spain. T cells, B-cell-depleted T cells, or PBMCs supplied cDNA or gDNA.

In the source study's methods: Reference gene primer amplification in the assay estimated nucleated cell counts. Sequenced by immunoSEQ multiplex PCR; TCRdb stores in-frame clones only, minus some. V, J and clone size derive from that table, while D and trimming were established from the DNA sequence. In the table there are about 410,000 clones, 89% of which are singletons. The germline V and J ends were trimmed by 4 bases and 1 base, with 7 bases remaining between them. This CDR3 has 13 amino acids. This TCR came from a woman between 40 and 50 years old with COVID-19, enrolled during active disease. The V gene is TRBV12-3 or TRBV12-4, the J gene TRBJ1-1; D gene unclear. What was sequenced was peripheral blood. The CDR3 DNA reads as TGTGCCAGCAGTTCGACACCGAACACTGAAGCTTTCTTT. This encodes CASSSTPNTEAFF.